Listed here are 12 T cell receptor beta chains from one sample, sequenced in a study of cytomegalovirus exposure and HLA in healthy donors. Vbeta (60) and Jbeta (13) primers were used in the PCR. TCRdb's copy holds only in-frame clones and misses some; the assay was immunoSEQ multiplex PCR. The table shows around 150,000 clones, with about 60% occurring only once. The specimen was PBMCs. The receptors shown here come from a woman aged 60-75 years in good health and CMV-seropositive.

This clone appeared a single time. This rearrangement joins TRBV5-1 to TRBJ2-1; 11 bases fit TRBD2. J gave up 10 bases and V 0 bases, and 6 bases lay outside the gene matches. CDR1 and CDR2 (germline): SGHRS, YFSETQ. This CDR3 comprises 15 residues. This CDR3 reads CASSLGLAGGREQFF. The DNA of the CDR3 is TGCGCCAGCAGCTTGGGTCTAGCGGGAGGACGGGAGCAGTTCTTC.

CDR3 nucleotide sequence: TGTGCCAGCAGTCTCTTGACGACAGGGTGGGGCACTGAAGCTTTCTTT. Amino acid sequence: CASSLLTTGWGTEAFF. The gene calls are TRBV28 and TRBJ1-1; 7 nucleotides agree with TRBD1. The CDR3 runs to 16 residues. Trimming at V came to 5 bases and at J to 4 bases, leaving 13 bases not matched to a gene. The germline V gene encodes CDR1 MDHEN and CDR2 SYDVKM. Complete variable domain (other parts from reference TRBV28 and TRBJ1-1): DVKVTQSSRYLVKRTGEKVFLECVQDMDHENMFWYRQDPGLGLRLIYFSYDVKMKEKGDIPEGYSVSREKKERFSLILESASTNQTSMYLCASSLLTTGWGTEAFFGQGTRLTVV.

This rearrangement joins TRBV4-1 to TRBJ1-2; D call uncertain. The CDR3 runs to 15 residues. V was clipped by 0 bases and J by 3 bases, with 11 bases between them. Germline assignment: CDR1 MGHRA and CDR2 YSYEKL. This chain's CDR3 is CASSQDQNGYYGYTF. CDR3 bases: TGCGCCAGCAGCCAAGATCAAAACGGTTACTATGGCTACACCTTC.

CDR3 loop: CASSPRTGGTDTQYF. CDR3 bases: TGTGCCAGCAGCCCCCGGACAGGCGGCACAGATACGCAGTATTTT. The chain recombines TRBV7-8 with TRBJ2-3; 7 bases fit TRBD1. The germline V gene has CDR1 SGHVS and CDR2 FQNEAQ. V shed 5 bases and J 1 base; nucleotides not matched to a gene: 6. The CDR3 has 15 residues.

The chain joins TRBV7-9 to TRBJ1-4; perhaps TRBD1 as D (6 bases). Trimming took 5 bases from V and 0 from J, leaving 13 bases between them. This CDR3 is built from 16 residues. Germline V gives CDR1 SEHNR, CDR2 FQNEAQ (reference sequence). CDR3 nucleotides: TGTGCCAGCAGCCACCGGACAGAATCAACTAATGAAAAACTGTTTTTT. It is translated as CASSHRTESTNEKLFF.

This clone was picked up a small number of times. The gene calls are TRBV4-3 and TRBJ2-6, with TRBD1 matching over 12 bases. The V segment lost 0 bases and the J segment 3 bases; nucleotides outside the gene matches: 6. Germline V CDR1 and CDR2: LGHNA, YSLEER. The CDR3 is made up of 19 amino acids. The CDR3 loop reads CASSQEGTGGSFGANVLTF. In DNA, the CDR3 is TGCGCCAGCAGCCAAGAGGGGACAGGGGGCAGTTTTGGGGCCAACGTCCTGACTTTC.

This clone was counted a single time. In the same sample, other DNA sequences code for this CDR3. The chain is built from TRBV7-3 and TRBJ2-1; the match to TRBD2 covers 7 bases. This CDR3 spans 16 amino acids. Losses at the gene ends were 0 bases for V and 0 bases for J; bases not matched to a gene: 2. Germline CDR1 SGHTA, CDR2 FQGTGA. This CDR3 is CASSLTRGSSYNEQFF. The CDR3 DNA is TGTGCCAGCAGCTTAACGCGCGGGAGCTCCTACAATGAGCAGTTCTTC.

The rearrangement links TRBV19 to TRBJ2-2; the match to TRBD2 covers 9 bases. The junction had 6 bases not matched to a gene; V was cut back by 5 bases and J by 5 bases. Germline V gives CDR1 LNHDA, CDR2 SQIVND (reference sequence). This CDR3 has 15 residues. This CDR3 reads CASSSAGGRTGELFF. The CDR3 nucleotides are TGTGCCAGTAGTTCGGCGGGAGGGCGGACCGGGGAGCTGTTTTTT.

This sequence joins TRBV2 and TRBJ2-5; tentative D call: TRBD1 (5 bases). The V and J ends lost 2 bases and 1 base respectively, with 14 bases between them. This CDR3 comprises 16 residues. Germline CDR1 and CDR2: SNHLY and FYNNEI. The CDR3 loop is CASSEWLGDLQETQYF. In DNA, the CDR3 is TGTGCCAGCAGTGAATGGCTAGGGGATCTCCAAGAGACCCAGTACTTC.

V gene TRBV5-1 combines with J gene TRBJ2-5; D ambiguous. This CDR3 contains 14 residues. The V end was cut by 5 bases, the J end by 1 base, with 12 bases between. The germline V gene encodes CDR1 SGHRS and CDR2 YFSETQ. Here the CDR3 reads CASRLFGSQETQYF. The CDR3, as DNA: TGCGCCAGCAGACTCTTCGGTTCCCAAGAGACCCAGTACTTC.

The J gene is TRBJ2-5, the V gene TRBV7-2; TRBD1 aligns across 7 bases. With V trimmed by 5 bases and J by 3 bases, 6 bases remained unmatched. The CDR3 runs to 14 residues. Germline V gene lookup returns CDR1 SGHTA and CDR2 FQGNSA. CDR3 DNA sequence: TGTGCCAGCAGCCCGAACAGGGGAAAAGAGACCCAGTACTTC. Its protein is CASSPNRGKETQYF.

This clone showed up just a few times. CDR3 in amino acids: CASSLGVGGNQPQHF. The DNA of the CDR3 is TGCGCCAGCAGCTTGGGAGTGGGAGGCAATCAGCCCCAGCATTTT. The gene calls are TRBV5-1 and TRBJ1-5; D is uncertain. Germline V gene lookup returns CDR1 SGHRS and CDR2 YFSETQ. Trimming removed 0 bases at V and 2 bases at J, with 9 bases between. The CDR3 covers 15 residues.